These T cell receptor beta chains were read from a single sample in a study of blood T cell repertoires in COVID-19. Generated by immunoSEQ multiplex PCR, the TCRdb table keeps only in-frame clones and is missing some. This table holds some 90,000 clones, 89% found once. The specimen was peripheral blood. All receptors derive from a man aged 50-59 years with acute or convalescent COVID-19. Each CDR3 is given with its conserved first and last residue. Fields, in order: J gene, clone size, D gene, V gene, CDR3 protein, CDR3 DNA. A D gene is named only where the DNA matches it firmly. A row's size may be missing; if present it is once, few, many or a size class.

J: TRBJ2-5
size: .
D: .
V: TRBV3-1/TRBV3-2
CDR3: CASSLQSQETQYF
DNA: TGTGCCAGCAGCCTCCAATCCCAAGAGACCCAGTACTTC

J: TRBJ2-5
size: .
D: .
V: TRBV5-8
CDR3: CASRSGSVERETQYF
DNA: TGTGCCAGCAGATCCGGCTCGGTTGAGCGAGAGACCCAGTACTTC

J: TRBJ1-4
size: .
D: .
V: TRBV3-1/TRBV3-2
CDR3: CASSQRGNNEKLFF
DNA: TGTGCCAGCAGCCAAAGGGGGAATAATGAAAAACTGTTTTTT

J: TRBJ2-3
size: .
D: .
V: TRBV18
CDR3: CASSPGQGRSDTQYF
DNA: TGTGCCAGCTCACCAGGGCAGGGAAGATCAGATACGCAGTATTTT

J: TRBJ1-3
size: once
D: .
V: TRBV5-4
CDR3: CASSTQAPGNTIYF
DNA: TGTGCCAGCAGCACCCAGGCACCTGGAAACACCATATATTTT

J: TRBJ1-6
size: .
D: TRBD1
V: TRBV11-2
CDR3: CASSQTSGTGPSYNSPLHF
DNA: TGTGCCAGCAGCCAGACTAGCGGGACAGGACCGTCCTATAATTCACCCCTCCACTTT

J: TRBJ2-1
size: .
D: .
V: TRBV10-3
CDR3: CAITQTGEQFF
DNA: TGTGCCATCACCCAGACAGGTGAGCAGTTCTTC

J: TRBJ1-5
size: once
D: .
V: TRBV7-2
CDR3: CASSYGFSNQPQHF
DNA: TGTGCCAGCAGCTACGGGTTTAGCAATCAGCCCCAGCATTTT

J: TRBJ1-2
size: .
D: .
V: TRBV7-9
CDR3: CASSFGTGDGYTF
DNA: TGTGCCAGCAGCTTCGGTACAGGAGATGGCTACACCTTC

J: TRBJ1-1
size: .
D: .
V: TRBV3-1/TRBV3-2
CDR3: CASSPRDGGTEAFF
DNA: TGTGCCAGCAGCCCCCGGGACGGGGGCACTGAAGCTTTCTTT

J: TRBJ1-1
size: .
D: .
V: TRBV6-5
CDR3: CASTTLGGRNTEAFF
DNA: TGTGCCAGCACCACCTTGGGAGGGAGGAACACTGAAGCTTTCTTT

J: TRBJ2-2
size: .
D: TRBD2
V: TRBV2
CDR3: CASTASGGWTGELFF
DNA: TGTGCCAGCACCGCTAGCGGGGGCTGGACCGGGGAGCTGTTTTTT

J: TRBJ1-4
size: .
D: .
V: TRBV29-1
CDR3: CSVVGQINEKLFF
DNA: TGCAGCGTTGTTGGTCAGATTAATGAAAAACTGTTTTTT

J: TRBJ1-1
size: .
D: .
V: TRBV19
CDR3: CASRPGGMNTEAFF
DNA: TGTGCCAGTAGACCCGGGGGGATGAACACTGAAGCTTTCTTT

J: TRBJ2-1
size: .
D: TRBD1
V: TRBV28
CDR3: CASSPGTVAPYNEQFF
DNA: TGTGCCAGCAGTCCAGGGACAGTCGCACCCTACAATGAGCAGTTCTTC

J: TRBJ2-3
size: once
D: .
V: TRBV19
CDR3: CASSMGGGTDTQYF
DNA: TGTGCCAGTAGTATGGGGGGAGGCACAGATACGCAGTATTTT

J: TRBJ1-2
size: .
D: .
V: TRBV6-5
CDR3: CASSPDTGGSGYTF
DNA: TGTGCCAGCAGTCCGGACACAGGAGGGAGTGGCTACACCTTC

J: TRBJ1-1
size: .
D: TRBD1
V: TRBV10-3
CDR3: CAISRNGDRGNTEAFF
DNA: TGTGCCATCAGTAGAAACGGCGACAGGGGGAACACTGAAGCTTTCTTT

J: TRBJ1-2
size: few
D: TRBD1
V: TRBV25-1
CDR3: CASSEYATGSYGYTF
DNA: TGTGCCAGCAGTGAATATGCGACAGGGAGCTATGGCTACACCTTC

J: TRBJ1-2
size: .
D: .
V: TRBV5-1
CDR3: CASDVTGIDVDGYTF
DNA: TGCGCCAGCGACGTTACAGGGATTGATGTGGATGGCTACACCTTC

J: TRBJ1-2
size: .
D: .
V: TRBV12-3/TRBV12-4
CDR3: CASRRQSAGYTF
DNA: TGTGCCAGCAGACGACAGTCGGCTGGCTACACCTTC

J: TRBJ2-3
size: once
D: .
V: TRBV7-2
CDR3: CASSLRTAGKSDTQYF
DNA: TGTGCCAGCAGCTTAAGGACAGCGGGGAAGTCAGATACGCAGTATTTT

J: TRBJ1-2
size: .
D: TRBD1
V: TRBV9
CDR3: CASSVSGQSYGYTF
DNA: TGTGCCAGCAGCGTGTCGGGACAGAGCTATGGCTACACCTTC

J: TRBJ1-5
size: .
D: .
V: TRBV28
CDR3: CASQLRGRGFINQPQHF
DNA: TGTGCCAGCCAACTCCGGGGGAGGGGTTTTATTAATCAGCCCCAGCATTTT

J: TRBJ1-2
size: .
D: .
V: TRBV6-2/TRBV6-3
CDR3: CASSYYRESYGYTF
DNA: TGTGCCAGCAGTTACTACAGGGAAAGCTATGGCTACACCTTC

J: TRBJ1-6
size: .
D: .
V: TRBV6-4
CDR3: CASRASGGSPLHF
DNA: TGTGCCAGCAGGGCATCGGGAGGATCACCCCTCCACTTT

J: TRBJ1-2
size: once
D: .
V: TRBV6-5
CDR3: CASTEGGVANYGYTF
DNA: TGTGCCAGCACCGAAGGCGGGGTTGCTAACTATGGCTACACCTTC

J: TRBJ2-7
size: .
D: TRBD1
V: TRBV12-3/TRBV12-4
CDR3: CASSGDSLYEQYF
DNA: TGTGCCAGCAGTGGGGACAGCCTCTACGAGCAGTACTTC

J: TRBJ2-7
size: few
D: .
V: TRBV5-1
CDR3: CASSAHRDTYEQYF
DNA: TGCGCCAGCAGCGCCCACAGGGATACCTACGAGCAGTACTTC

J: TRBJ1-5
size: .
D: .
V: TRBV5-6
CDR3: CASSLGLEQPQHF
DNA: TGTGCCAGCAGCTTGGGCCTGGAGCAGCCCCAGCATTTT

J: TRBJ1-2
size: .
D: .
V: TRBV4-1
CDR3: CASSQVPSRMDMNYGYTF
DNA: TGCGCCAGCAGCCAAGTTCCTTCCAGGATGGATATGAACTATGGCTACACCTTC

J: TRBJ1-4
size: .
D: .
V: TRBV6-5
CDR3: CASSYSNRANEKLFF
DNA: TGTGCCAGCAGTTACTCTAACAGGGCTAATGAAAAACTGTTTTTT

J: TRBJ1-2
size: .
D: .
V: TRBV28
CDR3: CASKRDIINYGYTF
DNA: TGTGCCAGCAAACGGGACATAATCAACTATGGCTACACCTTC

J: TRBJ1-1
size: .
D: .
V: TRBV24-1
CDR3: CATSDSGQRRGAFF
DNA: TGTGCCACCAGTGACTCCGGTCAAAGAAGGGGAGCTTTCTTT

J: TRBJ2-1
size: .
D: TRBD1
V: TRBV9
CDR3: CASSVGQGSYNEQFF
DNA: TGTGCCAGCAGCGTAGGACAGGGCTCCTACAATGAGCAGTTCTTC

J: TRBJ1-2
size: .
D: TRBD1
V: TRBV6-5
CDR3: CASSDRANYGYTF
DNA: TGTGCCAGCAGCGACAGGGCTAACTATGGCTACACCTTC

J: TRBJ1-5
size: .
D: TRBD1
V: TRBV30
CDR3: CAWTGGYNQPQHF
DNA: TGTGCCTGGACAGGGGGGTACAATCAGCCCCAGCATTTT

J: TRBJ1-3
size: .
D: .
V: TRBV5-1
CDR3: CASSLQGSGNTIYF
DNA: TGCGCCAGCAGCTTACAGGGTTCTGGAAACACCATATATTTT

J: TRBJ2-3
size: .
D: TRBD1
V: TRBV5-4
CDR3: CASSWDRGGDTQYF
DNA: TGTGCCAGCAGCTGGGACAGGGGGGGAGATACGCAGTATTTT

J: TRBJ1-5
size: once
D: TRBD1
V: TRBV6-5
CDR3: CASSQGQPNQPQHF
DNA: TGTGCCAGCAGCCAGGGACAGCCCAATCAGCCCCAGCATTTT

J: TRBJ1-2
size: .
D: .
V: TRBV19
CDR3: CASSMVAGLYGYTF
DNA: TGTGCCAGTAGTATGGTCGCAGGGTTATATGGCTACACCTTC

J: TRBJ1-1
size: .
D: TRBD1
V: TRBV5-5
CDR3: CASSGAPGGYNTEAFF
DNA: TGTGCCAGCAGCGGAGCCCCAGGGGGTTACAACACTGAAGCTTTCTTT

J: TRBJ1-1
size: .
D: TRBD1
V: TRBV5-4
CDR3: CASSPGQGRTEAFF
DNA: TGTGCCAGCAGCCCGGGACAGGGAAGAACTGAAGCTTTCTTT

J: TRBJ1-3
size: once
D: .
V: TRBV30
CDR3: CAWSAGNPGNTIYF
DNA: TGTGCCTGGAGTGCGGGGAACCCTGGAAACACCATATATTTT

J: TRBJ1-4
size: .
D: .
V: TRBV9
CDR3: CASSTRAGASNEKLFF
DNA: TGTGCCAGCAGCACCCGGGCGGGTGCCTCTAATGAAAAACTGTTTTTT

J: TRBJ2-3
size: .
D: TRBD2
V: TRBV25-1
CDR3: CASSDSGGGTDTQYF
DNA: TGTGCCAGCAGTGATAGCGGGGGGGGCACAGATACGCAGTATTTT

J: TRBJ1-2
size: .
D: .
V: TRBV30
CDR3: CARTANYGYTF
DNA: TGTGCCCGGACAGCTAACTATGGCTACACCTTC

J: TRBJ2-4
size: .
D: .
V: TRBV9
CDR3: CASSVGSTTENIQYF
DNA: TGTGCCAGCAGCGTAGGGTCGACTACCGAAAACATTCAGTACTTC

J: TRBJ1-6
size: .
D: .
V: TRBV5-6
CDR3: CASSLDRTYSPLHF
DNA: TGTGCCAGCAGCTTGGACAGAACTTATTCACCCCTCCACTTT